The sequence of this T cell receptor beta chain was determined in a study of blood T cell repertoires in COVID-19 (TCRdb year 2020). Turning to the overall study: Samples covering the acute and convalescent phases of COVID-19 were provided by collaborators in the United States, Italy and Spain. The material from the prospective study consisted of cDNA or gDNA derived from T cells, B-cell-depleted T cells, or PBMCs. The dataset comprised deeply sampled blood TCRbeta repertoires from subjects exposed to, actively infected with, or recovered from COVID-19. The repertoires were made available in a free public database intended to serve as a resource for research on the immune response to SARS-CoV-2. The samples were drawn from the first 160 participants of the ongoing ImmuneRACE study and from 1,254 subjects provided by 6 global collaborators. Sample metadata almost always included a de-identified subject ID, COVID-19 status, age in years and sex. HLA class I and class II types, where available, came from metadata supplied by the sample provider rather than from assay-based typing. Findings and caveats that apply to the study as a whole: How much clinical and demographic metadata was included differed by source and by participant, and the metadata was provided uncurated.

Each collaborating institution followed its own protocols to collect whole blood in K2EDTA tubes. For TCRbeta analysis, collaborators shipped samples as frozen whole blood, isolated PBMCs, or DNA extracted from either of those sample types. TCRbeta CDR3 regions were amplified from genomic DNA by means of the immunoSEQ Assay, a bias-controlled multiplex PCR. The authors processed their data as follows. The number of nucleated cells in each sample was estimated by amplification of reference gene primers within the assay. To quantify the absolute abundance of each unique TCRbeta CDR3 rearrangement, sequence reads were collapsed and filtered. For each sample, productive Simpson clonality was calculated as the square root of Simpson's diversity index across productive rearrangements. TCRdb mirrors the immuneACCESS table, restricted to in-frame sequences. Some clones are absent from its copies; in checked studies, under half trace to an unresolved V gene, and the reason for the others is unknown. The V and J calls and clone size were taken over from that table, and D and trimming were inferred from the DNA. The sample contains approximately 350,000 clones, 65% to 85% of them found a single time. The ten largest clones add up to around 3% of the sample.

As concerns this clone: Its antigen remains undetermined. One base away there is no much larger clone; base qualities are not given.

CDR1 is given as KGHDR and CDR2 as SFDVKD, both from the germline V gene. Its CDR3 holds 13 amino acids, cysteine through phenylalanine. The entry retains the CDR3 DNA only, 39 bases that are in frame from base 1. V is cut by 6 bases and J by 6 bases, and the space between the germline ends is 13 bases. The sequenced sample consisted of peripheral blood. This clonotype was obtained from a young man with active or convalescent COVID-19. Here the chain combines TRBV24-1 and TRBJ1-2; TRBD1 might be the D gene, on 6 matching bases. The DNA reads as follows: TGTGCCACCAGTAATGAGGGGGAAGATGGCTACACCTTC. Its translation is CATSNEGEDGYTF.